Below are 10 T cell receptor beta chains sequenced from a single sample in a study of siplizumab effects on memory and regulatory T cells. The protocol was immunoSEQ multiplex PCR, while the TCRdb copy is restricted to in-frame clones and leaves out a portion. This table holds 45,000 to 60,000 clones, roughly 87% found once. Sequenced input: naive CD8+ T cells sorted from blood. The receptor set was obtained from a human donor in good health.

CDR3: CASSQGGQGSQETQYF. CDR3 nucleotides: TGCGCCAGCAGCCAAGGGGGACAGGGGTCCCAAGAGACCCAGTACTTC. V usage is TRBV4-1 and J usage is TRBJ2-5, with 10 nucleotides matching TRBD1. Per the germline V gene, CDR1 is MGHRA and CDR2 is YSYEKL. The CDR3 covers 16 residues. With 1 base clipped from V and 1 base from J, the junction kept 3 bases outside the gene matches.

The CDR3 bases are TGTGCCAGCAGCCCGACAGAACGGCAGGAAGCTTTCTTT. Translation gives CASSPTERQEAFF. The chain is built from TRBV6-5 and TRBJ1-1, with D perhaps TRBD1 (5 bases). The CDR3 is 13 amino acids. The germline gives CDR1 MNHEY, CDR2 SVGAGI. Between the trimmed V and J ends, which lost 6 bases and 8 bases, there was a span of 16 bases.

This clone was seen more than once but under ten times. The chain has TRBV4-1 and TRBJ1-2, with D unclear. Germline-derived CDR1 and CDR2 are MGHRA and YSYEKL. The CDR3 sequence is 13 residues long. The germline V and J ends were trimmed by 5 bases and 3 bases, with 10 bases remaining between them. The CDR3 DNA follows: TGCGCCAGCAGCACCTGGGAGGACTATGGCTACACCTTC. Encoded protein: CASSTWEDYGYTF.

The chain links TRBV19 to TRBJ1-2; no clear D. Trimming pared 4 bases from V and 5 bases from J, leaving 17 bases between. The CDR3 runs to 15 residues. The germline gives CDR1 LNHDA, CDR2 SQIVND (reference sequence). CDR3 region: CASSTQPDSIYGYTF. In DNA form, the CDR3 reads TGTGCCAGTAGTACACAACCAGACTCGATATATGGCTACACCTTC.

Concerning this clone: A junction end diverges from the germline sequence, so it may reflect a read error. The CDR3 sequence is CASSLGGAEELYF. The CDR3 DNA sequence: TGCGCCAGCAGCTTGGGTGGGGCCGAGGAGCTGTACTTC. The chain links TRBV5-1 to TRBJ2-7, with D maybe TRBD1 (5 bases). CDR1 is SGHRS, CDR2 YFSETQ, per germline. The CDR3 runs to 13 residues.

The chain combines TRBV5-6 with TRBJ2-3, with 7 nucleotides matching TRBD2. The CDR3 totals 19 residues. Germline CDR1 reads SGHDT; CDR2 reads YYEEEE. Trimming took 2 bases from V and 0 from J; bases not matched to a gene: 15. CDR3 residues: CASSFLKVAGPVSTDTQYF. DNA of the CDR3: TGTGCCAGCAGCTTCCTAAAGGTAGCGGGTCCCGTAAGCACAGATACGCAGTATTTT.

This clone was picked up a small number of times. The V call is TRBV27, the J call TRBJ1-5; D is perhaps TRBD1 (5 bases). This CDR3 is 12 amino acids long. V was cut by 2 bases and J by 6 bases, with 5 bases left in between. Germline V gene sequence: CDR1 MNHEY, CDR2 SMNVEV (reference sequence). CDR3 nucleotides: TGTGCCAGCAGTTTAGGGGGTCAGCCCCAGCATTTT. Translating it yields CASSLGGQPQHF.

The J gene is TRBJ2-2, the V gene TRBV7-9; unclear D gene. V was pared by 5 bases and J by 7 bases, with 17 bases between. CDR1 SEHNR and CDR2 FQNEAQ come from the germline V gene (reference sequence). The CDR3 sequence is 15 residues long. The CDR3, as DNA: TGTGCCAGCAGCGACACCCCCAGCCGGGTCGGGGAGCTGTTTTTT. The encoded protein is CASSDTPSRVGELFF. The full variable domain, rest sourced from reference TRBV7-9 and TRBJ2-2, is DTGVSQNPRHKITKRGQNVTFRCDPISEHNRLYWYRQTLGQGPEFLTYFQNEAQLEKSRLLSDRFSAERPKGSFSTLEIQRTEQGDSAMYLCASSDTPSRVGELFFGEGSRLTVL.

The rearrangement links TRBV27 to TRBJ2-1, with D perhaps being TRBD1 or TRBD2 (5 bases each). The CDR3 is made up of 16 amino acids. From germline, CDR1 is MNHEY and CDR2 SMNVEV (reference sequence). Trimming removed 3 bases at V and 0 bases at J, with 12 bases between. The CDR3 is CASSFAGASSYNEQFF. The CDR3, as DNA: TGTGCCAGCAGTTTTGCCGGGGCGAGCTCCTACAATGAGCAGTTCTTC.

The chain couples TRBV5-4 to TRBJ2-7; TRBD1 aligns across 7 bases. J lost 2 bases, V lost 2 bases, and 4 bases had no gene match. The length of the CDR3 is 14 residues. The V gene's germline CDR1 is SGHNT and CDR2 YYREEE (reference sequence). The CDR3 spells CASSLKGQTYEQYF. DNA for the CDR3: TGTGCCAGCAGCTTAAAGGGACAGACCTACGAGCAGTACTTC.